This TCR beta chain was captured by sequencing in a study of tumor-infiltrating lymphocytes in primary liver carcinoma. On the study more broadly: Lesions, classed as T1-T3 N0M0, spanned roughly 4.2 to 11 cm across.

As for this clonotype: A clone one base away is much larger, so this may be a read error.

Researchers generated TCR beta cDNA from approximately 450 ng of total RNA, relying on a constant-region primer. Slightly modified ARM-PCR served as the procedure for the TCR beta libraries. These libraries came from three rounds of nested multiplex PCR. Primers for the first two PCR rounds were TRBV1-TRBV30 forward primers and a C-beta reverse primer (around 11 cycles per round). TCRdb called the multiplex PCR reads again in MiXCR, with one record for every CDR3 protein. The sample has 250,000 to 350,000 distinct CDR3 sequences, nearly 60% seen once; the top ten hold about a sixth. The source of the blood RNA was unsorted whole blood, and germline DNA was extracted as well. This CDR3 is 13 amino acids long. Germline-derived CDR1 and CDR2 are MNHEY and SVGEGT. Trimming pared 7 bases from V and 4 bases from J, leaving 11 bases between.

The sequence came from a woman in her thirties with primary liver carcinoma and hepatitis B virus infection. The V gene is TRBV6-2 or TRBV6-3, the J gene TRBJ1-5; D is undetermined. Sequenced sample: peripheral blood. The CDR3 DNA follows: TGTGCCAGCACCTTAGACGAGAATCAGCCCCAGCATTTT. Translating gives CASTLDENQPQHF.